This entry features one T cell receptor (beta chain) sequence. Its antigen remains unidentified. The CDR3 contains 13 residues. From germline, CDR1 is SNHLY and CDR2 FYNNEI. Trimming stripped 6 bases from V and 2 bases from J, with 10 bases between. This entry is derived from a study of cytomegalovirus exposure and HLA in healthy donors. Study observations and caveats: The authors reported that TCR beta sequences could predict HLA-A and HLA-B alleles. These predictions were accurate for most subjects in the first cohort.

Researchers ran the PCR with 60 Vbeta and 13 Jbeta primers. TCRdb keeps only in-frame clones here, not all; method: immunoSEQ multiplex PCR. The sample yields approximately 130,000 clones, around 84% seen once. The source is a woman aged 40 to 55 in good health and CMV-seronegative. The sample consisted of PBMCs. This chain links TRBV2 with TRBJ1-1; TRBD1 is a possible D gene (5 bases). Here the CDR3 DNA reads TGTGCCAGCAGGTTGACAGCCAACACTGAAGCTTTCTTT. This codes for CASRLTANTEAFF.